This T cell receptor beta chain was recorded in a study of brain T cells in children with intractable seizures. Profiled with immunoSEQ multiplex PCR; TCRdb holds only in-frame clones, not every one. The table includes over 95,000 clones, 94% detected once. The receptor was derived from a boy younger than two with hemimegalencephaly and intractable seizures. Sequencing used peripheral blood, obtained at surgery.

The CDR3 sequence is CASSMGFNTGELFF. CDR3 DNA sequence: TGTGCCAGCAGCATGGGTTTTAACACCGGGGAGCTGTTTTTT. The V and J genes are TRBV7-7 and TRBJ2-2; no firm D call. V dropped 5 bases and J dropped 2 bases, with 9 bases sitting between them. Germline V gene sequence: CDR1 SSHAT, CDR2 FNYEAQ (reference sequence). CDR3 length equals 14 residues.